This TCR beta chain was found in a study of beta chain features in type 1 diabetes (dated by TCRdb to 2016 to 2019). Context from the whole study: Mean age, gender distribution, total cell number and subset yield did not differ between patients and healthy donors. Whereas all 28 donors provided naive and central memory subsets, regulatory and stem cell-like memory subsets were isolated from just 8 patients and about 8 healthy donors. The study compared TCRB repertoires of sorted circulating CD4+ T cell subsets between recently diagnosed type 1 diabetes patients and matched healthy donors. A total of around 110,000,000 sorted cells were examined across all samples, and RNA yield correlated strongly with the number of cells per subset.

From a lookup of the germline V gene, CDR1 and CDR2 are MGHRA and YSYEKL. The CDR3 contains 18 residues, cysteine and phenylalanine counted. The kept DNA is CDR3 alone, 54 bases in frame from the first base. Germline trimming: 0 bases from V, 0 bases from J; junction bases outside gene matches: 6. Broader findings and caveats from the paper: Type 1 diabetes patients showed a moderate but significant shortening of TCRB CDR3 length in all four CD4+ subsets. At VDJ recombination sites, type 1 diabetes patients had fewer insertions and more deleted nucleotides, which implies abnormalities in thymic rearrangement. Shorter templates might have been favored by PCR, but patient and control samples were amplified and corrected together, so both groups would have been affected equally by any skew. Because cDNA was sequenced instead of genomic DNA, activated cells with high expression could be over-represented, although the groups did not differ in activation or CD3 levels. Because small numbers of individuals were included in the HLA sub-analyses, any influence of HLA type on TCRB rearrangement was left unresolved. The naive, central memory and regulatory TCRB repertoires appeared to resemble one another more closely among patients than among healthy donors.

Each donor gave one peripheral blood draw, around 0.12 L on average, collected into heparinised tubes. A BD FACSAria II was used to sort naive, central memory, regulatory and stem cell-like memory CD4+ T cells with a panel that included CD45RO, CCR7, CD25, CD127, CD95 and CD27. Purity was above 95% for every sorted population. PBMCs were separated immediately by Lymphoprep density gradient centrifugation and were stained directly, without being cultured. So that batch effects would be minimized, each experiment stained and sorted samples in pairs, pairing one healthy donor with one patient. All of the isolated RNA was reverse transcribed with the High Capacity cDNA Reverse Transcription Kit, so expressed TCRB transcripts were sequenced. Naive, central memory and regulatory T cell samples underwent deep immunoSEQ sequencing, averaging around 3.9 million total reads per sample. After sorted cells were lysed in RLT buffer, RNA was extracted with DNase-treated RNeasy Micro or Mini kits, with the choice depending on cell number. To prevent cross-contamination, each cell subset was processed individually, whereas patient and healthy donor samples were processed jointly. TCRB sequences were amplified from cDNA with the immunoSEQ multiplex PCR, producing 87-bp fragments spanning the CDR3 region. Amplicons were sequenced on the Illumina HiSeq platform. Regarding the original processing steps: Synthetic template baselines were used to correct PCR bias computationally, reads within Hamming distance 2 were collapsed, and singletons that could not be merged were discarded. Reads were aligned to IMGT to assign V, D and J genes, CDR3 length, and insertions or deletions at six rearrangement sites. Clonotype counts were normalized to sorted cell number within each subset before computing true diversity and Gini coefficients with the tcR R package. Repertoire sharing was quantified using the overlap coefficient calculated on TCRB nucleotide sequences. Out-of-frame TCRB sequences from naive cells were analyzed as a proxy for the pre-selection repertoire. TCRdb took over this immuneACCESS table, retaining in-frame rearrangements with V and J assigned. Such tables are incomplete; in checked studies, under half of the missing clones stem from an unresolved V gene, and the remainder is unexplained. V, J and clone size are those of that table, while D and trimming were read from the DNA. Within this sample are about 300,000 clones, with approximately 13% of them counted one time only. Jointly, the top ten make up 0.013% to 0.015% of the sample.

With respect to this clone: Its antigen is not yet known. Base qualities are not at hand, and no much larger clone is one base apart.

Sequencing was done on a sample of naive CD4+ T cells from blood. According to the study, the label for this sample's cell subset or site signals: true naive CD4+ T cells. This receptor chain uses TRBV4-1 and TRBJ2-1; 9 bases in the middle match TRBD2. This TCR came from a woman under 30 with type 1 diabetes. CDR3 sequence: CASSQDPSGIVSYNEQFF. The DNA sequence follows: TGCGCCAGCAGCCAAGATCCTAGCGGGATAGTCTCCTACAATGAGCAGTTCTTC.